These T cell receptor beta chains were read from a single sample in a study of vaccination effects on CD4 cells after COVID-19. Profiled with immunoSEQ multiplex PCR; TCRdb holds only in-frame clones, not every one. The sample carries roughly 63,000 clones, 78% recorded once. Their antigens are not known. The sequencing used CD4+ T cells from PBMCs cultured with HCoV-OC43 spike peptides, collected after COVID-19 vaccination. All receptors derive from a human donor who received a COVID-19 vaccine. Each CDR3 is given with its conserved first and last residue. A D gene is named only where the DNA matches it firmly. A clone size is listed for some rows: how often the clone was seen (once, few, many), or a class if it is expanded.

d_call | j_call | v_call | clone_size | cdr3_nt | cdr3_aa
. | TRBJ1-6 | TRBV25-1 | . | TGTGCCAGCAGTGAAGCCGGCAGGGCTAATTCACCCCTCCACTTT | CASSEAGRANSPLHF
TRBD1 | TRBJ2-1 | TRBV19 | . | TGTGCCAGTAGTCGGGACAGGGGCTACAATGAGCAGTTCTTC | CASSRDRGYNEQFF
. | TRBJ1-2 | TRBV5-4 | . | TGTGCCAGCAGCGGAAAGAGAGGGGACACCTATGGCTACACCTTC | CASSGKRGDTYGYTF
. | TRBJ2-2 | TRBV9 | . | TGTGCCAGCACAGCTACCCCCGCGAACACCGGGGAGCTGTTTTTT | CASTATPANTGELFF
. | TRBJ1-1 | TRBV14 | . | TGTGCCAGCAGCTTTTCTCGACCCGGGAGGACTGAAGCTTTCTTT | CASSFSRPGRTEAFF
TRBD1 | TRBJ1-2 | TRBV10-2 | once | TGCGCCAGCAGTCGACAGGGAAACTATGGCTACACCTTC | CASSRQGNYGYTF
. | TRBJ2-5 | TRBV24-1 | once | TGTGCCACCAGTACGGAGGGGGGACAAGAGACCCAGTACTTC | CATSTEGGQETQYF
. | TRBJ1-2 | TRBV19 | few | TGTGCCAGTACCCCACAGGGTTCAAACTATGGCTACACCTTC | CASTPQGSNYGYTF
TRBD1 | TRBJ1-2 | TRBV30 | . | TGTGCCTCTGACAGGGGGCGCAACTATGGCTACACCTTC | CASDRGRNYGYTF
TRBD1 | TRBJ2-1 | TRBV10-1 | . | TGCGCCAGCAGTTATGGGGGACAGGGGGTTGATGAGCAGTTCTTC | CASSYGGQGVDEQFF
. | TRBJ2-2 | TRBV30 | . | TGTGCCTGGAGGGGGGGGCTTAATACCGGGGAGCTGTTTTTT | CAWRGGLNTGELFF
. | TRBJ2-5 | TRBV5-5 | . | TGTGCCAGCAGCCCGGGAGTCCAAGAGACCCAGTACTTC | CASSPGVQETQYF
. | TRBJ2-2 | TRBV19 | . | TGTGCCAGTAGTATGAATCAGATTAGATCAAACACCGGGGAGCTGTTTTTT | CASSMNQIRSNTGELFF
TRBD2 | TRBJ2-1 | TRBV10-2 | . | TGCGCCACCTCACTAGCGGGGGGGCAAAGTCAGTTCTTC | CATSLAGGQSQFF
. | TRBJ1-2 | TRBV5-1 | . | TGCGCCAGCAGCTCCCGTGGCAGCGGGAACTATGGCTACACCTTC | CASSSRGSGNYGYTF
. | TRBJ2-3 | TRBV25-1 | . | TGTGCCAGCAGTTGGGGGGCCACAGATACGCAGTATTTT | CASSWGATDTQYF
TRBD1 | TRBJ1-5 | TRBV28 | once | TGTGCCAGCAGCCGGGGACAGCCCAATCAGCCCCAGCATTTT | CASSRGQPNQPQHF
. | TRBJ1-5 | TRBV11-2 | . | TGTGCCAGCAGCTTTGGGAGCAGCCTCAATCAGCCCCAGCATTTT | CASSFGSSLNQPQHF
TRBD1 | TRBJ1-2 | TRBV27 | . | TGTGCCAGCAGTTTAAAAGGGGGCCATAACTATGGCTACACCTTC | CASSLKGGHNYGYTF
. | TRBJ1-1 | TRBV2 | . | TGTGCCGGACGAATAAACACTGAAGCTTTCTTT | CAGRINTEAFF
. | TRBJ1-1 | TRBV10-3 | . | TGTGCCATCAGTGAGTCGCCGGCCACTGAAGCTTTCTTT | CAISESPATEAFF
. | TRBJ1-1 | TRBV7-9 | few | TGTGCCAGCAGCCCCCCCTCCACAGGGAACACTGAAGCTTTCTTT | CASSPPSTGNTEAFF
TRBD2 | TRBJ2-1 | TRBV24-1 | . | TGTGCCACCAGTGATAGCATAGCGGGGGCCTCTAGGTATGAGCAGTTCTTC | CATSDSIAGASRYEQFF
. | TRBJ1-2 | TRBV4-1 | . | TGCGCCAGCAGCCTTCAGCCTAACAGTACTAACTATGGCTACACCTTC | CASSLQPNSTNYGYTF
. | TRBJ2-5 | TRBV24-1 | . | TGTGCCACCAGTGATCCCCGTAGGGGGGGGGAGACCCAGTACTTC | CATSDPRRGGETQYF
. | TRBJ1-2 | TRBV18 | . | TGTGCCAGCTCACCGGCGCAGGGCCCAGAGGGCTACACCTTC | CASSPAQGPEGYTF
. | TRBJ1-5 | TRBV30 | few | TGTGCCTGGAGTGTAAGGGAAGATCAGCCCCAGCATTTT | CAWSVREDQPQHF